This passage covers 26 T cell receptor beta chains from one sample sequenced in a study of T-cell reconstitution after alpha-beta-depleted transplantation in children. Using unique molecular identifiers, the investigators prepared the TCRbeta library. TCRdb ran MiXCR on the PCR reads and lists one entry per CDR3 protein. Among about 980,000 distinct CDR3 sequences listed, under 30% were seen once. Sample: PBMCs, mostly from graft donor cells, taken 360 days after TCRalphabeta/CD19-depleted stem cell transplant. The receptors come from a boy younger than two who had a stem cell transplant for SCID, so the T cells may come from the graft donor.

This chain uses TRBV6-5 with TRBJ1-1; no reliable D call. Germline values: CDR1 MNHEY, CDR2 SVGAGI. The V end was cut by 2 bases, the J end by 4 bases, with 5 bases between. The CDR3 contains 12 residues. CDR3 protein: CASSYAGTEAFF. In DNA form, the CDR3 reads TGTGCCAGCAGTTACGCGGGCACTGAAGCTTTCTTT.

The chain joins TRBV6-5 to TRBJ1-2; 7 bases align to TRBD1. The germline V gene has CDR1 MNHEY and CDR2 SVGAGI. V was pared by 4 bases and J by 4 bases, with 6 bases of the junction left unmatched. CDR3 length: 14 residues. The CDR3 sequence is CASSWGDRTYGYTF. CDR3 in DNA: TGTGCCAGCAGTTGGGGGGACAGAACCTATGGCTACACCTTC.

This clonotype has at least ten counts. This chain connects TRBV5-1 to TRBJ2-7, with a weak D call TRBD1 (6 bases). Per germline, CDR1 SGHRS and CDR2 YFSETQ. The V end was cut by 1 base, the J end by 4 bases, with 12 bases between. The CDR3 consists of 14 residues. The CDR3 DNA sequence: TGCGCCAGCAGCTTGAGTCAGGGGAATTACGAGCAGTACTTC. It translates to CASSLSQGNYEQYF.

This chain joins TRBV9 and TRBJ1-2, with 8 bases identical to TRBD1. The V gene's germline CDR1 is SGDLS and CDR2 YYNGEE. The ends lost 0 bases at V and 5 bases at J; junction bases unmatched: 3. The CDR3 loop spans 14 amino acids. The CDR3 region has the DNA TGTGCCAGCAGCGTAGCGGACAGGGTGTATGGCTACACCTTC. Protein: CASSVADRVYGYTF.

V usage is TRBV12-5 and J usage is TRBJ2-5, with TRBD2 identical over 12 bases. After removal of 7 bases from V and 11 bases from J, the junction contained 14 bases not matched to a gene. The germline V gene has CDR1 LGHNT and CDR2 FRNRAP. This CDR3 has 15 residues. CDR3 DNA sequence: TGTGCTAGTGCCCCCCCGGGACTAGCGGGTCTACCTCAGTACTTC. Its translation: CASAPPGLAGLPQYF.

The rearrangement uses TRBV10-3 and TRBJ2-5, with 9 bases matching TRBD1. With V trimmed by 5 bases and J by 6 bases, 7 bases remained unmatched. Germline values: CDR1 ENHRY, CDR2 SYGVKD. The CDR3 runs 14 residues. CDR3 nucleotide sequence: TGTGCCATCAGTCCCGAGGGACAGGGAAAGACCCAGTACTTC. It is translated as CAISPEGQGKTQYF.

This clonotype was seen only a few times. V is TRBV20-1 and J is TRBJ2-3; possibly TRBD1 for D (5 bases). With 0 bases removed from V and 2 bases from J, the gap between germline ends came to 12 bases. The germline gives CDR1 DFQATT, CDR2 SNEGSKA (reference sequence). The CDR3 has 15 residues. CDR3 bases: TGCAGTGCTAGAGATCCGAGCAGGGCCACAGATACGCAGTATTTT. Translated, it gives CSARDPSRATDTQYF.

This clonotype has only a few counts. The V and J genes are TRBV5-1 and TRBJ2-7; 8 nucleotides align to TRBD1. Germline CDR1 and CDR2: SGHRS and YFSETQ. The V gene end was trimmed by 4 bases and the J gene end by 5 bases; junction bases not matched to a gene: 14. The CDR3 consists of 16 residues. In DNA form, the CDR3 reads TGCGCCAGCAGCCCCGGGGGCAGGGGGCGCAACGACGAGCAGTACTTC. Amino acids: CASSPGGRGRNDEQYF. Full variable domain (remainder filled in from reference TRBV5-1 and TRBJ2-7): KAGVTQTPRYLIKTRGQQVTLSCSPISGHRSVSWYQQTPGQGLQFLFEYFSETQRNKGNFPGRFSGRQFSNSRSEMNVSTLELGDSALYLCASSPGGRGRNDEQYFGPGTRLTVT.

The sample holds a few counts of this clonotype. The rearrangement links TRBV2 to TRBJ2-1; tentatively, D is TRBD2 (6 bases). The CDR3 consists of 12 residues. Trimming stripped 10 bases from V and 9 bases from J, with 16 bases between. Germline V CDR1 and CDR2: SNHLY, FYNNEI. CDR3 coding DNA: TGTGCCACCCGCCCACTAGCAGTTGAGCAGTTCTTC. Encoded protein: CATRPLAVEQFF.

V usage is TRBV6-2 or TRBV6-3 and J usage is TRBJ2-2; TRBD1 might be the D (6 bases). Germline lookup yields CDR1 MNHEY and CDR2 SVGEGT. V lost 5 bases and J 2 bases, leaving 12 bases between the germline ends. The CDR3 runs to 15 residues. The DNA of the CDR3 is TGTGCCAGCAGTCCTGGGACACAAAACACCGGGGAGCTGTTTTTT. Encoded protein: CASSPGTQNTGELFF.

V and J are TRBV3-1 and TRBJ2-7, with D perhaps matching TRBD1 or TRBD2 (5 bases each). CDR1 and CDR2 (germline): LGHDT, YNNKEL (reference sequence). The CDR3 totals 17 residues. The germline V and J ends were trimmed by 0 bases and 4 bases, with 19 bases remaining between them. CDR3 DNA sequence: TGTGCCAGCAGCCAAGATCAAGGAAACGGGGCGGTATACGAGCAGTACTTC. It yields the protein CASSQDQGNGAVYEQYF.

V is TRBV29-1 and J is TRBJ1-2; 8 bases are shared with TRBD1. The V gene end was trimmed by 5 bases and the J gene end by 8 bases; junction bases not matched to a gene: 10. This CDR3 is built from 13 residues. CDR1 SQVTM and CDR2 ANQGSEA come from the germline V gene. In nucleotides, the CDR3 is TGCAGCGTTCAACTGGACAGGGTAGGCGGCTACACCTTC. Its translation: CSVQLDRVGGYTF.

CDR3 sequence: CASSLGGQPRNEQYF. The DNA of the CDR3 is TGCGCCAGCAGCTTGGGCGGGCAACCCCGAAACGAGCAGTACTTC. The V gene is TRBV5-1, the J gene TRBJ2-7; possible D gene TRBD2, 5 bases. Trimming removed 0 bases from V and 5 bases from J, with 15 bases in between. The germline V gene has CDR1 SGHRS and CDR2 YFSETQ. The CDR3 totals 15 residues.

This clonotype has more than one count but fewer than ten. The CDR3 bases are TGCGCCAGCAGCTACGGCGGAACAAACTACGAGCAGTACTTC. Amino acid sequence: CASSYGGTNYEQYF. The chain recombines TRBV5-1 with TRBJ2-7; D is unresolved. The CDR3 consists of 14 residues. Trimming removed 3 bases at V and 3 bases at J, with 13 bases between. Per germline, CDR1 SGHRS and CDR2 YFSETQ.

This clonotype has a handful of counts. The chain couples TRBV20-1 to TRBJ2-3, with no clear D. CDR3 length: 10 amino acids. V lost 1 base to trimming and J lost 7 bases, with 3 bases between them. The germline V gene encodes CDR1 DFQATT and CDR2 SNEGSKA (reference sequence). The CDR3 region is CSARGHTQYF. The DNA for the CDR3 is TGCAGTGCTAGAGGGCATACGCAGTATTTT.

This chain links TRBV20-1 with TRBJ1-1; tentatively, D is TRBD1 (6 bases). The CDR3 is 13 amino acids. Trimming took 1 base from V and 4 from J, leaving 10 bases between them. CDR1 DFQATT and CDR2 SNEGSKA come from the germline V gene (reference sequence). CDR3 sequence reads: CSARGGAATEAFF. In DNA, the CDR3 is TGCAGTGCTAGAGGGGGGGCAGCCACTGAAGCTTTCTTT.

The gene calls are TRBV7-6 and TRBJ2-5; D possibly uses TRBD1 or TRBD2 (6 bases each). V shed 5 bases and J shed 2 bases, with 12 bases lying between them. Per the germline V gene, CDR1 is SGHVS and CDR2 is FNYEAQ. CDR3 length: 14 residues. CDR3 sequence: CASSQPGAQETQYF. CDR3 DNA: TGTGCCAGCAGCCAACCGGGGGCTCAAGAGACCCAGTACTTC. Full variable domain (outside the CDR3, taken from reference TRBV7-6 and TRBJ2-5): GAGVSQSPRYKVTKRGQDVALRCDPISGHVSLYWYRQALGQGPEFLTYFNYEAQQDKSGLPNDRFSAERPEGSISTLTIQRTEQRDSAMYRCASSQPGAQETQYFGPGTRLLVL.

The CDR3 loop reads CASAVVENTEAFF. The CDR3, as DNA: TGTGCCAGCGCGGTGGTAGAGAACACTGAAGCTTTCTTT. V is TRBV12-3 or TRBV12-4 and J is TRBJ1-1; D unclear. This CDR3 has 13 residues. V was cut by 8 bases and J by 1 base, with 11 bases left in between.

The rearrangement links TRBV18 to TRBJ2-7; TRBD1 agrees at 7 bases. CDR3 length: 14 amino acids. With 4 bases clipped from V and 6 bases from J, the junction kept 9 bases outside the gene matches. CDR1 and CDR2 (germline): KGHSH, LQKENI. In nucleotides, the CDR3 is TGTGCCAGCTCACAGACCCGGGGACAGCGCGAGCAGTACTTC. Residues: CASSQTRGQREQYF.

The chain combines TRBV13 with TRBJ2-1; 13 bases are shared with TRBD2. Germline CDR1 PRHDT, CDR2 FYEKMQ (reference sequence). The CDR3 length is 16 residues. Trimming removed 4 bases from V and 5 bases from J; junction bases left unmatched: 5. Written as DNA, the CDR3 is TGTGCCAGCAGCTCTTGGACTAGCGGGGGCCACAATGAGCAGTTCTTC. It yields the protein CASSSWTSGGHNEQFF. Full variable domain (outside the CDR3, taken from reference TRBV13 and TRBJ2-1): AAGVIQSPRHLIKEKRETATLKCYPIPRHDTVYWYQQGPGQDPQFLISFYEKMQSDKGSIPDRFSAQQFSDYHSELNMSSLELGDSALYFCASSSWTSGGHNEQFFGPGTRLTVL.

The chain recombines TRBV4-2 with TRBJ2-5, with unresolved D. The CDR3 loop spans 13 amino acids. V was clipped by 1 base and J by 2 bases, with 5 bases between them. Germline CDR1 LGHNA, CDR2 YNFKEQ. Here the CDR3 reads CASSQGNQETQYF. In DNA, the CDR3 is TGTGCCAGCAGCCAAGGCAATCAAGAGACCCAGTACTTC.

This rearrangement joins TRBV4-1 to TRBJ2-7; 9 positions agree with TRBD1. The CDR3 has 16 residues. The germline V gene encodes CDR1 MGHRA and CDR2 YSYEKL. V lost 0 bases and J lost 5; bases outside the gene matches: 8. The CDR3 region is CASSQDRGQGVNEQYF. The CDR3 DNA follows: TGCGCCAGCAGCCAAGACCGGGGACAGGGTGTAAACGAGCAGTACTTC.

The chain couples TRBV29-1 to TRBJ2-1; 7 bases match TRBD1. J gave up 4 bases and V 6 bases, and 21 bases lay outside the gene matches. Germline V gives CDR1 SQVTM, CDR2 ANQGSEA. CDR3 length equals 18 residues. This chain's CDR3 is CSVAPATSGTVSYNEQFF. CDR3 coding DNA: TGCAGCGTCGCACCTGCTACATCCGGGACAGTCTCTTACAATGAGCAGTTCTTC.

J is TRBJ2-6 and V is TRBV2; 7 bases align to TRBD1. Trimming cost V 6 bases and J 1 base; bases outside gene matches: 18. The CDR3 sequence is 20 residues long. CDR1 and CDR2 (germline): SNHLY, FYNNEI. CDR3 bases: TGTGCCAGCAGCCAACGAGGGGGCGAGGCTTCTAGGTCTGGGGCCAACGTCCTGACTTTC. Protein product: CASSQRGGEASRSGANVLTF.

This chain links TRBV12-3 or TRBV12-4 with TRBJ1-1; D not resolved. V was clipped by 3 bases and J by 11 bases, with 10 bases between them. CDR3 length equals 11 residues. In nucleotides, the CDR3 is TGTGCCAGCAGTTTTGGGATGTGGGCTTTCTTT. Its protein product is CASSFGMWAFF.

This clonotype was recorded a few times. The DNA of the CDR3 is TGTGCCAGCAGTCAAAGAGGGGGAGGCGAGGCTGAAGCTTTCTTT. Protein product: CASSQRGGGEAEAFF. This rearrangement joins TRBV3-1 to TRBJ1-1; tentatively, D is TRBD1 (6 bases). Germline V CDR1 and CDR2: LGHDT, YNNKEL (reference sequence). V was clipped by 6 bases and J by 6 bases, with 20 bases between them. This CDR3 spans 15 amino acids.